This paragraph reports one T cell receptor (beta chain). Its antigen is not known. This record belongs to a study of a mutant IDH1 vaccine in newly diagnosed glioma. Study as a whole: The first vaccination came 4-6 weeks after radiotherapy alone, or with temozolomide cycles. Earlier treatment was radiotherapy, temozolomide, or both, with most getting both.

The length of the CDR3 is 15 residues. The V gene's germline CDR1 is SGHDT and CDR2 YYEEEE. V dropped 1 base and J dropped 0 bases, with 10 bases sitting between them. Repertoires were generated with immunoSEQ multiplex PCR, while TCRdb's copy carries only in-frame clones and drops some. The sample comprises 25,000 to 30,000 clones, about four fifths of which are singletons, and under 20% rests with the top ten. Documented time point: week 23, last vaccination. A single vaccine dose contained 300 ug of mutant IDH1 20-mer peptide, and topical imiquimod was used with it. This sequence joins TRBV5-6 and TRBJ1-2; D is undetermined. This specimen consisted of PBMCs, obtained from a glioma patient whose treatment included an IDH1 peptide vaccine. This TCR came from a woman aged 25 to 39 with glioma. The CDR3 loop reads CASSLPGKPNYGYTF. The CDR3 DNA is TGTGCCAGCAGCTTGCCCGGCAAGCCTAACTATGGCTACACCTTC.